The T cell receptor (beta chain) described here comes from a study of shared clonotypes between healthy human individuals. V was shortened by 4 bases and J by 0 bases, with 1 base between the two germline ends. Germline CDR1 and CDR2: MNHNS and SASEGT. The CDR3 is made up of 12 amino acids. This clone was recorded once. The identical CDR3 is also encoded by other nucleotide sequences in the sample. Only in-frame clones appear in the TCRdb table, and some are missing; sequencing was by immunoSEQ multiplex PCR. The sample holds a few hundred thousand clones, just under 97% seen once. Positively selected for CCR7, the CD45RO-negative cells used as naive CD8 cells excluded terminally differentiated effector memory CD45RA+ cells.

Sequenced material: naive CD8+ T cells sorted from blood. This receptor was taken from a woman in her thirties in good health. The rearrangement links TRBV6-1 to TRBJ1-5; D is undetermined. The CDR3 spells CASSGSNQPQHF. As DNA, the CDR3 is TGTGCCAGCAGTGGTAGCAATCAGCCCCAGCATTTT.